This T cell receptor (beta chain) is from a study of blood T cell repertoires in COVID-19. Study-level background: Collection of acute and convalescent COVID-19 samples took place in the United States, Italy and Spain.

The protocol was immunoSEQ multiplex PCR, while the TCRdb copy is restricted to in-frame clones and leaves out a portion. The sample yields approximately 67,000 clones, 87% seen once. The CDR3 covers 14 residues. Germline V gives CDR1 SEHNR, CDR2 FQNEAQ (reference sequence). With 8 bases removed from V and 7 bases from J, the gap between germline ends came to 18 bases. Material for sequencing was peripheral blood. V gene TRBV7-9 combines with J gene TRBJ1-5; a possible D gene is TRBD1 (6 bases). The clonotype comes from a man aged 50-60 years with active COVID-19. CDR3 in DNA: TGTGCCAGCCAATTAGGGGGGGCTAGCCAGCCCCAGCATTTT. Its protein is CASQLGGASQPQHF.